Below, 24 T cell receptor beta chains from the same sample are listed, as sequenced in a study of technical replicates of blood from a few donors. Sequenced by immunoSEQ multiplex PCR; TCRdb stores in-frame clones only, minus some. The sample consists of under 75,000 clones, around 86% of them appearing once. The sample was PBMCs. Every receptor here comes from a human donor in good health. Some clones in this sample may be carry-over from other donors' samples.

This clone showed up just a few times. The chain carries TRBV28 and TRBJ1-1; unclear D gene. The CDR3 has 11 residues. The ends were cut back, 8 bases at V and 2 bases at J, with 6 bases in the middle. Germline loops: CDR1 MDHEN, CDR2 SYDVKM. The CDR3 DNA reads as TGTGCCAGCTGCGATAACACTGAAGCTTTCTTT. This sequence encodes CASCDNTEAFF.

The rearrangement links TRBV7-4 to TRBJ2-1, with 9 bases that match TRBD2. The CDR3 has 14 amino acids. Germline V gene lookup returns CDR1 SGHVT and CDR2 SQSDAQ. Trimming cost V 3 bases and J 9 bases; bases outside gene matches: 6. The CDR3 bases are TGTGCCAGCAGCTTGCTAGCGGGAAATAGTGAGCAGTTCTTC. This gives the protein CASSLLAGNSEQFF.

This clone was detected once. This chain uses TRBV10-2 with TRBJ2-7; 8 positions match TRBD2. The CDR3 has 15 amino acids. From germline, CDR1 is WSHSY and CDR2 SAAADI. Germline trimming cut 7 bases from V and 5 bases from J; bases unmatched to any gene: 13. The CDR3 protein is CASTPRGGGFHEQYF. CDR3 DNA: TGCGCCAGCACCCCACGGGGCGGGGGGTTCCACGAGCAGTACTTC.

J is TRBJ1-5 and V is TRBV12-5; 7 bases are shared with TRBD1. This CDR3 comprises 15 residues. Germline CDR1 is LGHNT and CDR2 is FRNRAP. The V segment lost 5 bases and the J segment 7 bases; nucleotides outside the gene matches: 11. CDR3 loop: CASGTDNRGPQPQHF. The CDR3 bases are TGTGCTAGTGGTACCGATAACAGGGGTCCCCAGCCCCAGCATTTT.

The chain is built from TRBV2 and TRBJ2-3; maybe TRBD1 (5 bases). The germline gives CDR1 SNHLY, CDR2 FYNNEI. V was clipped by 6 bases and J by 10 bases, with 17 bases between them. The CDR3 loop spans 13 amino acids. CDR3 sequence: CASSPQGVRSQYF. The CDR3 coding sequence is TGTGCCAGCAGCCCCCAAGGGGTCCGGTCGCAGTATTTT. Variable domain in full (rest from reference TRBV2 and TRBJ2-3): EPEVTQTPSHQVTQMGQEVILRCVPISNHLYFYWYRQILGQKVEFLVSFYNNEISEKSEIFDDQFSVERPDGSNFTLKIRSTKLEDSAMYFCASSPQGVRSQYFGPGTRLTVL.

The J gene is TRBJ2-7, the V gene TRBV18, with TRBD2 matching over 7 bases. V lost 2 bases and J lost 3; bases outside the gene matches: 7. Germline CDR1 KGHSH, CDR2 LQKENI. The CDR3 extends over 15 amino acids. The CDR3 DNA follows: TGTGCCAGCTCACCAGCGGCTAGCGGATACTACGAGCAGTACTTC. Amino acid sequence: CASSPAASGYYEQYF.

The V gene is TRBV14, the J gene TRBJ1-2; 8 bases agree with TRBD1. This CDR3 is built from 13 residues. Trimming cost V 4 bases and J 5 bases; bases outside gene matches: 3. Germline assignment: CDR1 SGHDN and CDR2 FVKESK. The CDR3 loop reads CASSPDRVYGYTF. The CDR3 DNA reads TGTGCCAGCAGCCCGGACAGGGTTTATGGCTACACCTTC.

V gene TRBV11-2 combines with J gene TRBJ2-5; TRBD2 might be the D (6 bases). The CDR3 covers 15 residues. Germline V CDR1 and CDR2: SGHAT, FQNNGV. The ends were cut back, 5 bases at V and 5 bases at J, with 18 bases in the middle. This CDR3 is CASSQTAGFAETQYF. DNA for the CDR3: TGTGCCAGCAGCCAGACGGCGGGATTCGCGGAGACCCAGTACTTC.

This rearrangement joins TRBV5-8 to TRBJ1-1, with TRBD1 as a possible D gene (5 bases). Trimming pared 4 bases from V and 3 bases from J, leaving 16 bases between. The CDR3 is 15 amino acids. The germline gives CDR1 SGHTS, CDR2 YDEGEE. The CDR3 DNA follows: TGTGCCAGCAGCCAATGGAGGGGTCGGGACACTGAAGCTTTCTTT. Translated, it gives CASSQWRGRDTEAFF.

This chain uses TRBV9 with TRBJ2-2, with a possible D match to TRBD2 (6 bases). The V end was cut by 4 bases, the J end by 3 bases, with 13 bases between. CDR3 size: 15 residues. CDR1 SGDLS and CDR2 YYNGEE come from the germline V gene. The CDR3 sequence is CASSSRGGDTGELFF. In nucleotides, the CDR3 is TGTGCCAGCAGCTCCAGAGGAGGGGACACCGGGGAGCTGTTTTTT. Based on the CDR3 plus reference TRBV9 and TRBJ2-2, the full variable domain is DSGVTQTPKHLITATGQRVTLRCSPRSGDLSVYWYQQSLDQGLQFLIQYYNGEERAKGNILERFSAQQFPDLHSELNLSSLELGDSALYFCASSSRGGDTGELFFGEGSRLTVL.

The genes are TRBV9 and TRBJ2-2; D uncertain. CDR1 is SGDLS, CDR2 YYNGEE, per germline. The CDR3 length is 13 residues. V was cut by 0 bases and J by 6 bases, with 6 bases left in between. Here the CDR3 DNA reads TGTGCCAGCAGCGTAGTGGCGGCCGGGGAGCTGTTTTTT. It yields the protein CASSVVAAGELFF.

J is TRBJ2-3 and V is TRBV19; 10 bases are shared with TRBD2. The germline V gene encodes CDR1 LNHDA and CDR2 SQIVND (reference sequence). The CDR3 spans 15 residues. Trimming took 4 bases from V and 2 from J; bases not matched to a gene: 3. The CDR3 protein is CASSKLAGITDTQYF. CDR3 in DNA: TGTGCCAGTAGTAAACTAGCGGGGATCACAGATACGCAGTATTTT.

This chain connects TRBV25-1 to TRBJ2-5; TRBD2 matches 13 bases. The CDR3 runs to 17 residues. The junction had 8 bases not matched to a gene; V was cut back by 4 bases and J by 3 bases. The germline gives CDR1 MGHDK, CDR2 SYGVNS. CDR3 coding DNA: TGTGCCAGCAGTGGAAGGACTAGCGGGGGAAACGAAGAGACCCAGTACTTC. It is translated as CASSGRTSGGNEETQYF.

The gene calls are TRBV9 and TRBJ1-1, with a possible D match to TRBD1 (6 bases). The ends were cut back, 3 bases at V and 4 bases at J, with 10 bases in the middle. In germline, CDR1 is SGDLS, CDR2 YYNGEE. The CDR3 is made up of 13 amino acids. The CDR3 loop is CASSEQGSTEAFF. The CDR3 DNA reads as TGTGCCAGCAGCGAACAGGGTAGCACTGAAGCTTTCTTT.

The CDR3 DNA follows: TGTGCAAGTCGCACAGGGACAGGCCTACCAGGGGACACTGAAGCTTTCTTT. Translated: CASRTGTGLPGDTEAFF. The gene calls are TRBV12-2 and TRBJ1-1; TRBD1, the D gene given by the table, was not confirmed from the DNA. TRBV12-2 is recorded as a pseudogene. The CDR3 totals 17 residues.

This clone came up once. CDR3 sequence reads: CASSPALLRVSGANVLTF. The CDR3 DNA reads TGTGCCAGCAGCCCCGCCCTCCTCCGGGTCTCTGGGGCCAACGTCCTGACTTTC. V is TRBV7-2 and J is TRBJ2-6; D is uncertain. The CDR3 has 18 residues. Germline-derived CDR1 and CDR2 are SGHTA and FQGNSA. V shed 5 bases and J shed 0 bases, with 17 bases lying between them. The whole variable domain, filled in from reference TRBV7-2 and TRBJ2-6, reads GAGVSQSPSNKVTEKGKDVELRCDPISGHTALYWYRQSLGQGLEFLIYFQGNSAPDKSGLPSDRFSAERTGGSVSTLTIQRTQQEDSAVYLCASSPALLRVSGANVLTFGAGSRLTVL.

DNA for the CDR3: TGTGCCAGCAGCTTGTTGGGCGGGGCCGGCACAGATACGCAGTATTTT. Protein: CASSLLGGAGTDTQYF. The chain employs TRBV11-2 and TRBJ2-3, with a possible D match to TRBD2 (6 bases). This CDR3 is 16 amino acids long. Germline CDR1 is SGHAT and CDR2 is FQNNGV. V was trimmed by 3 bases and J by 1 base, leaving 14 bases between them.

In this sample, this clone turned up once. V gene TRBV9 combines with J gene TRBJ2-3; the match to TRBD2 covers 7 bases. This CDR3 contains 15 residues. The V gene end was trimmed by 6 bases and the J gene end by 0 bases; junction bases not matched to a gene: 7. From germline, CDR1 is SGDLS and CDR2 YYNGEE. CDR3 amino acids: CASTSGTSSTDTQYF. CDR3 sequence (DNA): TGTGCCAGCACCAGCGGGACCTCTAGCACAGATACGCAGTATTTT.

The chain is built from TRBV5-8 and TRBJ1-4; D remains unclear. This CDR3 spans 15 amino acids. Deletions cut 0 bases from V and 0 bases from J, with 6 bases between. Germline loops: CDR1 SGHTS, CDR2 YDEGEE. For the CDR3, the DNA is TGTGCCAGCAGCTTGGGCGAGTCAACTAATGAAAAACTGTTTTTT. Protein product: CASSLGESTNEKLFF.

A single count supports this clone. The rearrangement uses TRBV5-4 and TRBJ1-5; D gene ambiguous. Germline lookup yields CDR1 SGHNT and CDR2 YYREEE (reference sequence). CDR3 size: 15 residues. Deletions cut 0 bases from V and 2 bases from J, with 9 bases between. The CDR3 protein is CASSLDGSGNQPQHF. The CDR3, as DNA: TGTGCCAGCAGCTTGGATGGCAGCGGCAATCAGCCCCAGCATTTT.

This chain joins TRBV29-1 and TRBJ2-3; TRBD2 agrees at 11 bases. CDR1 and CDR2 from the germline V gene are SQVTM and ANQGSEA. The CDR3 contains 15 residues. The V segment lost 8 bases and the J segment 4 bases; nucleotides outside the gene matches: 11. The CDR3 coding sequence is TGCAGCACGGTAACTAGCGGGAGTGGCGCAGATACGCAGTATTTT. This sequence encodes CSTVTSGSGADTQYF.

This clone was counted once. This chain joins TRBV7-9 and TRBJ2-2; 7 nucleotides line up with TRBD2. This CDR3 contains 17 residues. Germline CDR1 reads SEHNR; CDR2 reads FQNEAQ (reference sequence). V gave up 4 bases and J gave up 0 bases; unmatched junction bases: 8. CDR3 DNA sequence: TGTGCCAGCAGCTCTGCCTGGGACTATTCGAACACCGGGGAGCTGTTTTTT. This codes for CASSSAWDYSNTGELFF.

The chain has TRBV4-2 and TRBJ2-2, with TRBD2 as a possible D gene (6 bases). CDR1 is LGHNA and CDR2 is YNFKEQ in the germline V gene. The V and J ends lost 4 bases and 3 bases respectively, with 9 bases between them. The CDR3 covers 14 residues. This CDR3 is CASSLQRDTGELFF. The CDR3 bases are TGTGCCAGCAGCCTCCAGCGGGACACCGGGGAGCTGTTTTTT.

This chain joins TRBV19 and TRBJ1-2; unclear D gene. Germline V gene data show CDR1 as LNHDA and CDR2 as SQIVND (reference sequence). Trimming stripped 3 bases from V and 4 bases from J, with 15 bases between. The CDR3 contains 15 residues. Here the CDR3 DNA reads TGTGCCAGTAGTATGGTGCAGGTCGAACGCTATGGCTACACCTTC. This sequence encodes CASSMVQVERYGYTF. Drawing the rest from reference TRBV19 and TRBJ1-2, the complete variable domain is DGGITQSPKYLFRKEGQNVTLSCEQNLNHDAMYWYRQDPGQGLRLIYYSQIVNDFQKGDIAEGYSVSREKKESFPLTVTSAQKNPTAFYLCASSMVQVERYGYTFGSGTRLTVV.